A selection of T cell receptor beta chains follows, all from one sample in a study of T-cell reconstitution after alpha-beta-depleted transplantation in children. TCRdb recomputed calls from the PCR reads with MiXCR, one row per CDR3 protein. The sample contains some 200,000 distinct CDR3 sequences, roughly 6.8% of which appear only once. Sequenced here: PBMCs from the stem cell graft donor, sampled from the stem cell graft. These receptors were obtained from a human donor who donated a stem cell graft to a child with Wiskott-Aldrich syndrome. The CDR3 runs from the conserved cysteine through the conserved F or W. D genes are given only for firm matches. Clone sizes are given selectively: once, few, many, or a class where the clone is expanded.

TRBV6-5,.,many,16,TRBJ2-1,CASSYSRGRQGNEQFF,TGTGCCAGCAGTTACTCTCGGGGTAGGCAGGGCAATGAGCAGTTCTTC
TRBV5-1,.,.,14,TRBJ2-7,CASSLGVSPGEQYF,TGCGCCAGCAGCTTGGGAGTCTCGCCGGGGGAGCAGTACTTC
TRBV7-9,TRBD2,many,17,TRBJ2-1,CASSSLPGLADHNEQFF,TGTGCCAGCAGCTCCTTACCGGGACTAGCGGACCACAATGAGCAGTTCTTC
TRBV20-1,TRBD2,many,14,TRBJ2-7,CSARDSGGFDEQYF,TGCAGTGCTAGGGATAGCGGGGGGTTCGACGAGCAGTACTTC
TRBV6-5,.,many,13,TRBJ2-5,CASSLQYQETQYF,TGTGCCAGCAGTTTACAGTACCAAGAGACCCAGTACTTC
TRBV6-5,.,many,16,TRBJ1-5,CASSPLGLSSGQPQHF,TGTGCCAGCAGTCCCCTGGGACTTTCGAGTGGGCAGCCCCAGCATTTT
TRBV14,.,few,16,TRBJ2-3,CASSPLGDSLRGTQYF,TGTGCCAGCAGCCCACTTGGGGACTCCTTACGGGGTACGCAGTATTTT
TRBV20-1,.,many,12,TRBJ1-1,CITRTLNTEAFF,TGCATCACCAGGACCTTGAACACTGAAGCTTTCTTT
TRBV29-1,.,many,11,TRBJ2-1,CSVEDVGEQFF,TGCAGCGTTGAAGATGTGGGTGAGCAGTTCTTC
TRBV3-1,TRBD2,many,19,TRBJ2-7,CASSQETSGRPSYSYEQYF,TGTGCCAGCAGCCAAGAGACTAGCGGGAGGCCGTCGTACTCCTACGAGCAGTACTTC
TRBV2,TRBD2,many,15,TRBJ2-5,CASSDKAGDQETQYF,TGTGCCAGCAGTGACAAAGCGGGAGATCAAGAGACCCAGTACTTC
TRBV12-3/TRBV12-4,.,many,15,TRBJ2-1,CASSLSGQGVVGQFF,TGTGCCAGCAGTTTATCGGGTCAGGGAGTGGTTGGGCAGTTCTTC
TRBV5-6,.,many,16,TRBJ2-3,CASSWWDILGTDTQYF,TGTGCCAGCAGCTGGTGGGACATCCTTGGCACAGATACGCAGTATTTT
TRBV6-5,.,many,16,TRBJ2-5,CASRIKGASGQETQYF,TGTGCCAGCAGGATAAAGGGGGCTAGCGGTCAAGAGACCCAGTACTTC
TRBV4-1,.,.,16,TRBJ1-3,CASSQVGGLSGNTIYF,TGCGCCAGCAGCCAAGTTGGGGGCCTCTCTGGAAACACCATATATTTT
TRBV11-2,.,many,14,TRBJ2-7,CASSLGLVTGEQYF,TGTGCCAGCAGCTTAGGACTAGTAACGGGCGAGCAGTACTTC
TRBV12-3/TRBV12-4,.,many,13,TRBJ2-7,CASSASQGREQYF,TGTGCCAGCAGTGCATCCCAGGGTAGAGAGCAGTACTTC
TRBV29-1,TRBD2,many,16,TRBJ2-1,CSVDPRIAGVHNEQFF,TGCAGCGTTGATCCCCGAATTGCGGGAGTCCACAATGAGCAGTTCTTC
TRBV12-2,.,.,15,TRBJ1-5,CASRSDGLGSQPQHF,TGTGCAAGTCGCTCCGATGGGTTGGGGAGTCAGCCCCAGCATTTT
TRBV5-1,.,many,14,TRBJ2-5,CASSLFGVGETQYF,TGCGCCAGCAGCTTGTTCGGGGTAGGGGAGACCCAGTACTTC
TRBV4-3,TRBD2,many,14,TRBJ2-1,CASSQEGTSEPQFF,TGCGCCAGCAGCCAAGAGGGGACTAGCGAGCCCCAGTTCTTC
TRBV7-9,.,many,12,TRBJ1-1,CASSLGEAEAFF,TGTGCCAGCAGCTTAGGGGAAGCTGAAGCTTTCTTT
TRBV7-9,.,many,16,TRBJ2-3,CASSQLGAASTDTQYF,TGTGCCAGCAGCCAATTAGGGGCAGCTAGCACAGATACGCAGTATTTT
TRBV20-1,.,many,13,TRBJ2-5,CSAQNLDLETQYF,TGCAGTGCACAAAATCTCGACTTAGAGACCCAGTACTTC
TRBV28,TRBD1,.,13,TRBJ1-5,CAGQGGAGQPQHF,TGTGCCGGCCAAGGGGGCGCAGGGCAGCCCCAGCATTTT
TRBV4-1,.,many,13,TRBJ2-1,CASSSQASREQFF,TGCGCCAGCAGCTCTCAAGCCAGCAGGGAGCAGTTCTTC
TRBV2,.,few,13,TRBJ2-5,CASKGGVGETQYF,TGTGCCAGCAAGGGGGGAGTGGGAGAGACCCAGTACTTC
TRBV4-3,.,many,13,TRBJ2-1,CASSPRISNEQFF,TGCGCCAGCAGTCCTCGTATCTCGAATGAGCAGTTCTTC
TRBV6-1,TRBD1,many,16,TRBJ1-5,CASSERGTGGEQPQHF,TGTGCCAGCAGTGAAAGGGGGACAGGGGGCGAGCAGCCCCAGCATTTT
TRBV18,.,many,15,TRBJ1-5,CASSPTSIWNQPQHF,TGTGCCAGCTCACCGACGAGCATATGGAATCAGCCCCAGCATTTT
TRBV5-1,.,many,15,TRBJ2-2,CASSLVAGSAGELFF,TGCGCCAGCAGCTTGGTGGCAGGGTCGGCCGGGGAGCTGTTTTTT
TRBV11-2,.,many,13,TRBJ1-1,CASSLAGATEAFF,TGTGCCAGCAGCTTAGCGGGGGCCACTGAAGCTTTCTTT
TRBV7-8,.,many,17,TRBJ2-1,CASSLDPRGASYNEQFF,TGTGCCAGCAGCTTAGATCCTAGGGGGGCCTCCTACAATGAGCAGTTCTTC
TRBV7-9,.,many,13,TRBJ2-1,CASSLPQNNEQFF,TGTGCCAGCAGCTTACCCCAAAACAATGAGCAGTTCTTC
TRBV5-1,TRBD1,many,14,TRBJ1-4,CASSPGQGHEKLFF,TGCGCCAGCAGCCCGGGACAGGGTCATGAAAAACTGTTTTTT
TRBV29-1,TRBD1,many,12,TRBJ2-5,CSVSRGLETQYF,TGCAGCGTTTCGAGGGGGCTGGAGACCCAGTACTTC
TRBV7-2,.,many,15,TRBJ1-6,CASSSYGPANSPLHF,TGTGCCAGCAGCTCCTACGGGCCAGCGAATTCACCCCTCCACTTT
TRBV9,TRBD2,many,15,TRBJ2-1,CASSVASGSFNEQFF,TGTGCCAGCAGCGTAGCTAGCGGGAGTTTTAATGAGCAGTTCTTC
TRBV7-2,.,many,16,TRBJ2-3,CASSGTVRSGRDTQYF,TGTGCCAGCAGCGGAACGGTCCGGAGCGGAAGAGATACGCAGTATTTT
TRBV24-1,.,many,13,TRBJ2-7,CATSEKDTYEQYF,TGTGCCACCAGTGAGAAGGATACCTACGAGCAGTACTTC
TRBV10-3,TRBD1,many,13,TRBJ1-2,CAITRVQGGGYTF,TGTGCCATCACCCGAGTACAGGGGGGCGGCTACACCTTC
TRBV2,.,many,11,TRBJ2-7,CAITKLREQYF,TGTGCCATCACTAAGCTGCGGGAGCAGTACTTC
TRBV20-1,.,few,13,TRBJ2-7,CSASEDGSYEQYF,TGCAGTGCTAGCGAGGACGGATCCTACGAGCAGTACTTC
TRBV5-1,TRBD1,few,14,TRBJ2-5,CASSRDSPRETQYF,TGCGCCAGCAGCCGGGACAGCCCTCGAGAGACCCAGTACTTC
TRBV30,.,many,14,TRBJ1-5,CAWSVALGDQPQHF,TGTGCCTGGAGTGTCGCGTTAGGGGATCAGCCCCAGCATTTT
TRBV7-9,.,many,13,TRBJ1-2,CASSPDPGLGYTF,TGTGCCAGCAGCCCAGATCCGGGGTTAGGCTACACCTTC
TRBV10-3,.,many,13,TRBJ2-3,CAISEGGTDTQYF,TGTGCCATCAGTGAGGGGGGCACAGATACGCAGTATTTT
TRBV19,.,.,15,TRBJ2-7,CASSMGGQSSYEQYF,TGTGCCAGTAGTATGGGGGGACAGTCCTCCTACGAGCAGTACTTC
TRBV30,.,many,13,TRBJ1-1,CAWRWGQNTEAFF,TGTGCCTGGAGATGGGGGCAGAACACTGAAGCTTTCTTT